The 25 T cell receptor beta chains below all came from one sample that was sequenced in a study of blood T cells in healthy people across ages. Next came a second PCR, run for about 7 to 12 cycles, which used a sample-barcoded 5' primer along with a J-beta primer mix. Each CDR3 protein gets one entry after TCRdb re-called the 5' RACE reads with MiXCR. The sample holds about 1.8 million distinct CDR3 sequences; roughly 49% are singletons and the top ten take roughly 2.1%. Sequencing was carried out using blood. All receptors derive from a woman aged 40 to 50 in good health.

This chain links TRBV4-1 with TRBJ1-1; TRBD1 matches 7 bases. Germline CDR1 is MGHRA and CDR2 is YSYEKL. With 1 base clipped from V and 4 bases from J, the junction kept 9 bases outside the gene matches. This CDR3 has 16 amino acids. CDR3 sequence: CASSQVWGQYATEAFF. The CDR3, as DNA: TGCGCCAGCAGCCAAGTATGGGGACAGTACGCCACTGAAGCTTTCTTT.

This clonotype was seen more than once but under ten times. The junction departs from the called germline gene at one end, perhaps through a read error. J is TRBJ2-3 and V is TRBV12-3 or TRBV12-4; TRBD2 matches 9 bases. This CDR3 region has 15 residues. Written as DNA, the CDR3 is TGTGCCAGCAGTATAGCGGGGGCGAGCACAGATACGCAGTATTTT. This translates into CASSIAGASTDTQYF.

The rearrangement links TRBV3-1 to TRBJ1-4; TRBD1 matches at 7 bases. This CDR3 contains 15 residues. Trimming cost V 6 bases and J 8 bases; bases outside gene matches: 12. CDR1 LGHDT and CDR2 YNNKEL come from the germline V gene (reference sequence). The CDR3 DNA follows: TGTGCCAGCAGTTCTGGCGGGACAGCCGCAGAAAAACTGTTTTTT. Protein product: CASSSGGTAAEKLFF.

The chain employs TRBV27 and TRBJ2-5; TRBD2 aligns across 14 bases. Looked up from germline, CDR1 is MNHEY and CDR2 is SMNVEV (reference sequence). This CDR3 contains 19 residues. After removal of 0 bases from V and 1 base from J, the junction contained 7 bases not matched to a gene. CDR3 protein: CASSLSAPGLAGVQETQYF. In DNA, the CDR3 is TGTGCCAGCAGTTTATCCGCCCCGGGACTAGCGGGGGTCCAAGAGACCCAGTACTTC.

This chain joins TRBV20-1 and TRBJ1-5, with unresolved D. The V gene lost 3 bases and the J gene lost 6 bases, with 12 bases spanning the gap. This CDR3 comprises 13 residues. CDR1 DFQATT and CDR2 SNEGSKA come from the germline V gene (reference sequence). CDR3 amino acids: CSARMDDTQPQHF. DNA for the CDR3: TGCAGTGCTAGGATGGACGACACTCAGCCCCAGCATTTT.

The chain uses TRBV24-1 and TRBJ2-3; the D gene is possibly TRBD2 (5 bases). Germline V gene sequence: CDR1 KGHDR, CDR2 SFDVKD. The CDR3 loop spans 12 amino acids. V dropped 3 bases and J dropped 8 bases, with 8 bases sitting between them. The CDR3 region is CATSDLAVTQYF. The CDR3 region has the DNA TGTGCCACCAGTGATCTAGCAGTTACGCAGTATTTT.

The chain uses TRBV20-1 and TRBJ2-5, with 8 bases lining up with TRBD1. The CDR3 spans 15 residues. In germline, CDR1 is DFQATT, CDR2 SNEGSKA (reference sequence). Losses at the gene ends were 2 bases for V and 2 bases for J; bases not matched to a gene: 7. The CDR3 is CSARLGDRPQETQYF. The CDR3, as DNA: TGCAGTGCTAGATTAGGGGACAGGCCTCAAGAGACCCAGTACTTC.

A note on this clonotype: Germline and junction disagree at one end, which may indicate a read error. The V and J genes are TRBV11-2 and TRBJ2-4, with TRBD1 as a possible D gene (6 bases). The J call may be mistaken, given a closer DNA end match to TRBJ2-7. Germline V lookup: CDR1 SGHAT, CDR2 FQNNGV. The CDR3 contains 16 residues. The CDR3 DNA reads TGTGCCGGCAGCTTAGGGGGACACCGGGTGGACTACGAGCAGTACTTC. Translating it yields CAGSLGGHRVDYEQYF.

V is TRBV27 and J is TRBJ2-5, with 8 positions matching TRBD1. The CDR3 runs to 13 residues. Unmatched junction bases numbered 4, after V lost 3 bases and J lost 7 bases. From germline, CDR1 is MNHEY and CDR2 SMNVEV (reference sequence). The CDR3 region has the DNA TGTGCCAGCAGTTTTCAGGGGGCGGTGACCCAGTACTTC. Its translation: CASSFQGAVTQYF.

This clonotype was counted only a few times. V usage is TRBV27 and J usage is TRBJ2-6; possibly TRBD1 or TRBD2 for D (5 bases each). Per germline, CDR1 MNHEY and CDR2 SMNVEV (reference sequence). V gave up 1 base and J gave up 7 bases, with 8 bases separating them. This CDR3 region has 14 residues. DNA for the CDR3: TGTGCCAGCAGTTTATTTCGGGGCGCCAACGTCCTGACTTTC. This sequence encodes CASSLFRGANVLTF.

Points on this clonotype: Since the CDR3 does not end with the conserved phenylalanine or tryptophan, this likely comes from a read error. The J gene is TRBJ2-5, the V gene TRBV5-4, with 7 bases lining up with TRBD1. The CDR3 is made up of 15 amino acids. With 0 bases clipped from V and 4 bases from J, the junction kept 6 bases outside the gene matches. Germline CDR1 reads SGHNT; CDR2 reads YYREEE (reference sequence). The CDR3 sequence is CASSLEGARRETQYV. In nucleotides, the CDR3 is TGTGCCAGCAGCTTGGAGGGGGCCCGACGAGAGACCCAGTACGTC.

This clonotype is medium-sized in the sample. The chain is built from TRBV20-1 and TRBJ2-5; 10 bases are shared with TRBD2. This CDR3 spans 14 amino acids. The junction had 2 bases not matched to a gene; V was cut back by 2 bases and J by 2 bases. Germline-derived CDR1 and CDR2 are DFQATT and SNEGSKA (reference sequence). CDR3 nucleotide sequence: TGCAGTGCTAGAAGAGCGGGGGGGCAAGAGACCCAGTACTTC. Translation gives CSARRAGGQETQYF.

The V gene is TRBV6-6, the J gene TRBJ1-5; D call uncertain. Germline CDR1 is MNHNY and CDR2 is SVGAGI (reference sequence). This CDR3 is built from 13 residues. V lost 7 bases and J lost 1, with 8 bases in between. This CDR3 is CASMSESNQPQHF. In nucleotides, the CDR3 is TGTGCCAGCATGTCGGAAAGCAATCAGCCCCAGCATTTT.

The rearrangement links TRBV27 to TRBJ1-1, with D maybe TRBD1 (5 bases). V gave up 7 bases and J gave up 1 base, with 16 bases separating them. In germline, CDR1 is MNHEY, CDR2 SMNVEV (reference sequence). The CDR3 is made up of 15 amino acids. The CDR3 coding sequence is TGTGCCAGCAAGATTGTAGGGGCGGCGAACACTGAAGCTTTCTTT. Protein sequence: CASKIVGAANTEAFF.

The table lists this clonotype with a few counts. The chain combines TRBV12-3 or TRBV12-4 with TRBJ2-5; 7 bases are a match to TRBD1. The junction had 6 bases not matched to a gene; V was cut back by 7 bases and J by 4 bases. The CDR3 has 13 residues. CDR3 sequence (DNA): TGTGCCAGCACCAGGGACAGATTAGAGACCCAGTACTTC. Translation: CASTRDRLETQYF.

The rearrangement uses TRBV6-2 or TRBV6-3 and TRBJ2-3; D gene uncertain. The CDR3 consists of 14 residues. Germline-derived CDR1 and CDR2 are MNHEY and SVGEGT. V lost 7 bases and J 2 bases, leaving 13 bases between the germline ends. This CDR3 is CASTFAIHTDTQYF. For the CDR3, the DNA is TGTGCCAGCACCTTCGCGATCCACACAGATACGCAGTATTTT.

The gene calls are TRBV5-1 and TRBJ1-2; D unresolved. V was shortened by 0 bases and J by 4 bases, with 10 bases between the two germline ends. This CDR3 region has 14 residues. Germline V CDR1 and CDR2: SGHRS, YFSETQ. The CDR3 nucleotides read TGCGCCAGCAGCTTGGATTACAGCCTCTATGGCTACACCTTC. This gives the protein CASSLDYSLYGYTF.

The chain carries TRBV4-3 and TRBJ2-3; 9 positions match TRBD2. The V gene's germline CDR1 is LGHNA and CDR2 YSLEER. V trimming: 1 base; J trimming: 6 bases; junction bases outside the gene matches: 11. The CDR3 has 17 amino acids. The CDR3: CASSQVAAGGPLDTQYF. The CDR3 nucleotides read TGCGCCAGCAGCCAAGTCGCTGCGGGGGGGCCGTTGGATACGCAGTATTTT.

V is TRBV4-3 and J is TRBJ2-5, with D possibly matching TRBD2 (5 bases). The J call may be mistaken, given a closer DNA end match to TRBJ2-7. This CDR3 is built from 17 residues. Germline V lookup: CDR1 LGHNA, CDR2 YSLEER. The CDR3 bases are TGCGCCAGCAGCCGGTATATGGACGGAGGCCCGGTTTACGAGCAGTACTTC. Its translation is CASSRYMDGGPVYEQYF.

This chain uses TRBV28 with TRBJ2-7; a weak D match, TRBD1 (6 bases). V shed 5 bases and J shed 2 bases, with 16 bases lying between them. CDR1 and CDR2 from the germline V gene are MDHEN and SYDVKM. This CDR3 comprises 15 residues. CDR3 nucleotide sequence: TGTGCCAGCAGTCTACCGGACAGTAATACCTACGAGCAGTACTTC. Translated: CASSLPDSNTYEQYF.

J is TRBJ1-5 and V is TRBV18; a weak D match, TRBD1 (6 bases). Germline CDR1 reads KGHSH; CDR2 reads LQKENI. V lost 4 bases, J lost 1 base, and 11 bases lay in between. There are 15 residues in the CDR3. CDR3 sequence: CASSLQGVSNQPQHF. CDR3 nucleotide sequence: TGTGCCAGCTCACTACAGGGCGTGAGCAATCAGCCCCAGCATTTT.

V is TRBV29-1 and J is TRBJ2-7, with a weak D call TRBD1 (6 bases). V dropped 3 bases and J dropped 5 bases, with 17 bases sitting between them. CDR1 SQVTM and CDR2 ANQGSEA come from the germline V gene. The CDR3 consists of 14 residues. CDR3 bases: TGCAGCGTTGAGTTACAGGGACAAGGGGACGAGCAGTACTTC. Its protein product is CSVELQGQGDEQYF.

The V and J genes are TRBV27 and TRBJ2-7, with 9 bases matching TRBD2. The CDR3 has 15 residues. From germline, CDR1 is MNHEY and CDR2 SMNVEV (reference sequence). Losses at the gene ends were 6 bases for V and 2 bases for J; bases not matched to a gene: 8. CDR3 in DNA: TGTGCCAGCAGCCTTGGACTAGCGTCGACCTACGAGCAGTACTTC. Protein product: CASSLGLASTYEQYF.

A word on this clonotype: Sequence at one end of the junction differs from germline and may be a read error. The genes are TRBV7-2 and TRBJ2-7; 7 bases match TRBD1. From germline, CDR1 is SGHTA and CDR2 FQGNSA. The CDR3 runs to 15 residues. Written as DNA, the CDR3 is TGTGCCAGCAGATTAGACAGGGTTTCGTCCTACGAGCAGTACTTC. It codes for CASRLDRVSSYEQYF.

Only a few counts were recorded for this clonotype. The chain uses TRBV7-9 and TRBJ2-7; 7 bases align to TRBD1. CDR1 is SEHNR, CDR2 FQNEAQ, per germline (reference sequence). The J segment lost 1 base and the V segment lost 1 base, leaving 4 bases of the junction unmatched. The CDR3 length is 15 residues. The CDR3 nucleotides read TGTGCCAGCAGCTTAGAGGGGGCCCGATCCTACGAGCAGTACTTC. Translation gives CASSLEGARSYEQYF.